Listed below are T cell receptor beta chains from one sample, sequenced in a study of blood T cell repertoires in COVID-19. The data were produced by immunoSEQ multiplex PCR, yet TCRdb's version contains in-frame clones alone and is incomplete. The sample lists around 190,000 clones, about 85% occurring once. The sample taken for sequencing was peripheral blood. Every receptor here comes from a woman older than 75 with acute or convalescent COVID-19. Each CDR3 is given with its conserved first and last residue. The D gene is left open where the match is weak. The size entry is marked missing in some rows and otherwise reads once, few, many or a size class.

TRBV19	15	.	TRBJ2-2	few	TGTGCCAGTAGTATTGACAGGCCCTTCACCGGGGAGCTGTTTTTT	CASSIDRPFTGELFF
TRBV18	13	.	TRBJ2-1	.	TGTGCCAGCTCACCATCCGGGAACCGCGAGCAGTTCTTC	CASSPSGNREQFF
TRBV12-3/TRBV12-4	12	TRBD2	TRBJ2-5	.	TGTGCCAGCAGTGCGGGGGGAGAGACCCAGTACTTC	CASSAGGETQYF
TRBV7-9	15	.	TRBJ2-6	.	TGTGCCAGCAGCTCGACGGACAATGGGGCCAACGTCCTGACTTTC	CASSSTDNGANVLTF
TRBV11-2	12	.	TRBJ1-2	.	TGTGCCAGCAGCTTTACAGACTATGGCTACACCTTC	CASSFTDYGYTF
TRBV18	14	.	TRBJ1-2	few	TGTGCCAGCTCACCACCGAACACAGAGACTGGCTACACCTTC	CASSPPNTETGYTF
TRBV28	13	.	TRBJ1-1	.	TGTGCCAGCACTATATTGATGAACACTGAAGCTTTCTTT	CASTILMNTEAFF
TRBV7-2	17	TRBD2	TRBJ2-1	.	TGTGCCAGCAGCACACGACTAGCGGGCGCAGGTGCAAATGAGCAGTTCTTC	CASSTRLAGAGANEQFF
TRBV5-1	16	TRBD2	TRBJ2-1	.	TGCGCCAGCAGCTTTCTAGCGGGAGCGTCCTACAATGAGCAGTTCTTC	CASSFLAGASYNEQFF
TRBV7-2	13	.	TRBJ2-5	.	TGTGCCAGCAGCTTAGCTTCGGAAGAGACCCAGTACTTC	CASSLASEETQYF
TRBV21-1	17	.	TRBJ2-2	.	TGTGCCAGCAGCAAAGGCCCCTACAGGGGAGAGTCCGGGGAGCTGTTTTTT	CASSKGPYRGESGELFF